Presented here are 20 T cell receptor beta chains from one specimen sequenced in a study of blood T cell repertoires in COVID-19. Repertoires were generated with immunoSEQ multiplex PCR, while TCRdb's copy carries only in-frame clones and drops some. The sample includes about 170,000 clones, about 83% of them seen just once. The sequenced sample was peripheral blood. These receptors came from a woman aged 80 or older with COVID-19, enrolled during active disease.

The J gene is TRBJ1-5, the V gene TRBV7-2, with no clear D. V was shortened by 5 bases and J by 0 bases, with 11 bases between the two germline ends. This CDR3 is 15 amino acids long. CDR1 and CDR2 (germline): SGHTA, FQGNSA. The CDR3 coding sequence is TGTGCCAGCAGCCTCAGATACTATAGCAATCAGCCCCAGCATTTT. Translation: CASSLRYYSNQPQHF.

V is TRBV2 and J is TRBJ1-5; D unresolved. Germline-derived CDR1 and CDR2 are SNHLY and FYNNEI. There are 14 residues in the CDR3. Deletions cut 6 bases from V and 2 bases from J, with 11 bases between. In nucleotides, the CDR3 is TGTGCCAGCAGACCTGGACTGGGCAATCAGCCCCAGCATTTT. Translation: CASRPGLGNQPQHF.

The V and J genes are TRBV5-6 and TRBJ2-7; D might be TRBD2 (6 bases). The CDR3 contains 16 residues. V was trimmed by 5 bases and J by 5 bases, leaving 23 bases between them. Germline V gives CDR1 SGHDT, CDR2 YYEEEE. The CDR3 nucleotides read TGTGCCAGCAGTCCCTCAGGGCGGGGATACTTTAACGAGCAGTACTTC. This translates into CASSPSGRGYFNEQYF.

The genes are TRBV18 and TRBJ2-3, with a possible D match to TRBD2 (6 bases). The CDR3 sequence is 17 residues long. Looked up from germline, CDR1 is KGHSH and CDR2 is LQKENI. V was cut by 0 bases and J by 0 bases, with 13 bases left in between. CDR3 DNA: TGTGCCAGCTCACCACCATGGGCAGGGACTAGCACAGATACGCAGTATTTT. It is translated as CASSPPWAGTSTDTQYF.

This sequence joins TRBV18 and TRBJ1-1; D remains ambiguous. The CDR3 loop spans 15 amino acids. V lost 1 base and J lost 0, with 9 bases in between. Germline V CDR1 and CDR2: KGHSH, LQKENI. The CDR3 DNA reads as TGTGCCAGCTCACCACTGTTCAACATGAACACTGAAGCTTTCTTT. Translating it yields CASSPLFNMNTEAFF.

This sequence joins TRBV19 and TRBJ2-7; TRBD1 agrees at 8 bases. The CDR3 totals 14 residues. Germline assignment: CDR1 LNHDA and CDR2 SQIVND (reference sequence). After removal of 6 bases from V and 1 base from J, the junction contained 5 bases not matched to a gene. As DNA, the CDR3 is TGTGCCAGTAGCGGACAGGGCATATCCTACGAGCAGTACTTC. Translated, it gives CASSGQGISYEQYF.

The chain is built from TRBV5-1 and TRBJ2-3, with 8 bases aligning to TRBD1. V was pared by 5 bases and J by 4 bases, with 15 bases of the junction left unmatched. Germline loops: CDR1 SGHRS, CDR2 YFSETQ. This CDR3 region has 17 residues. CDR3 sequence reads: CASSVVQGAISPDTQYF. For the CDR3, the DNA is TGCGCCAGCAGTGTAGTTCAGGGGGCGATCTCTCCAGATACGCAGTATTTT.

The chain couples TRBV7-3 to TRBJ2-1; 9 bases match TRBD2. In germline, CDR1 is SGHTA, CDR2 FQGTGA. This CDR3 comprises 15 residues. V trimming: 5 bases; J trimming: 6 bases; junction bases outside the gene matches: 8. CDR3 residues: CASSPGREGLNEQFF. The CDR3 DNA sequence: TGTGCCAGCAGCCCTGGGCGGGAGGGCCTCAATGAGCAGTTCTTC.

The chain links TRBV6-6 to TRBJ2-2; 8 nucleotides match TRBD1. Germline lookup yields CDR1 MNHNY and CDR2 SVGAGI (reference sequence). CDR3 length: 13 amino acids. J was trimmed by 8 bases and V by 6 bases; bases with no gene match: 5. The CDR3 DNA sequence: TGTGCCAGCAGACAGGGGGGTCTTGGGGAGCTGTTTTTT. Translated: CASRQGGLGELFF.

This chain links TRBV7-2 with TRBJ1-2, with D unclear. This CDR3 region has 13 residues. With 3 bases removed from V and 1 base from J, the gap between germline ends came to 6 bases. Germline V gene sequence: CDR1 SGHTA, CDR2 FQGNSA. Here the CDR3 reads CASSFDNNYGYTF. As DNA, the CDR3 is TGTGCCAGCAGCTTCGACAATAACTATGGCTACACCTTC. Combining the CDR3 with reference TRBV7-2 and TRBJ1-2 gives the whole variable domain GAGVSQSPSNKVTEKGKDVELRCDPISGHTALYWYRQSLGQGLEFLIYFQGNSAPDKSGLPSDRFSAERTGGSVSTLTIQRTQQEDSAVYLCASSFDNNYGYTFGSGTRLTVV.

The genes are TRBV27 and TRBJ2-1; 9 nucleotides line up with TRBD2. V shed 3 bases, J shed 2 bases, and the junction held 11 bases outside the gene matches. The CDR3 is 18 residues long. CDR1 and CDR2 (germline): MNHEY, SMNVEV (reference sequence). CDR3 sequence: CASSFLRGGTSPYNEQFF. The DNA of the CDR3 is TGTGCCAGCAGTTTTCTCCGCGGGGGGACTAGCCCCTACAATGAGCAGTTCTTC.

The rearrangement joins TRBV29-1 to TRBJ2-3; 13 nucleotides match TRBD2. Germline V gene sequence: CDR1 SQVTM, CDR2 ANQGSEA. V lost 4 bases to trimming and J lost 8 bases; unmatched junction nucleotides: 6. The length of the CDR3 is 14 residues. DNA for the CDR3: TGCAGCGTTGGAACTAGCGGGGGGGCTGGTACGCAGTATTTT. Encoded protein: CSVGTSGGAGTQYF.

This clone was seen just once. This rearrangement joins TRBV4-2 to TRBJ2-5; a possible D gene is TRBD2 (7 bases). The CDR3 has 17 residues. V gave up 0 bases and J gave up 2 bases, with 16 bases separating them. Germline values: CDR1 LGHNA, CDR2 YNFKEQ. DNA of the CDR3: TGTGCCAGCAGCCAAGACGTTGCCGGGGGGCATCAAGAGACCCAGTACTTC. This sequence encodes CASSQDVAGGHQETQYF.

The chain recombines TRBV7-3 with TRBJ1-2; 8 bases align to TRBD1. With 5 bases clipped from V and 4 bases from J, the junction kept 9 bases outside the gene matches. CDR1 is SGHTA and CDR2 is FQGTGA in the germline V gene. This CDR3 comprises 15 residues. The CDR3 loop reads CASSPGQGRGYGYTF. In nucleotides, the CDR3 is TGTGCCAGCAGCCCAGGACAGGGCAGGGGCTATGGCTACACCTTC.

The V and J genes are TRBV5-4 and TRBJ2-2, with TRBD2 matching over 12 bases. J lost 6 bases, V lost 7 bases, and 10 bases had no gene match. Germline CDR1 is SGHNT and CDR2 is YYREEE (reference sequence). The length of the CDR3 is 16 residues. The CDR3 DNA is TGTGCCAGCCGCAGTACTAGCGGGAGGAAGGCCGGGGAGCTGTTTTTT. This codes for CASRSTSGRKAGELFF.

The chain carries TRBV2 and TRBJ1-6; 7 positions agree with TRBD1. This CDR3 region has 14 residues. CDR1 SNHLY and CDR2 FYNNEI come from the germline V gene. V trimming: 6 bases; J trimming: 5 bases; junction bases outside the gene matches: 4. The CDR3 DNA follows: TGTGCCAGCAGCGCCGGGACAGATAATTCACCCCTCCACTTT. Its translation: CASSAGTDNSPLHF.

The rearrangement links TRBV19 to TRBJ1-4; D may be TRBD1 (5 bases). The CDR3 contains 14 residues. Trimming left V 3 bases short and J 8 bases short, with 13 bases between. Germline V gene lookup returns CDR1 LNHDA and CDR2 SQIVND (reference sequence). CDR3 nucleotide sequence: TGTGCCAGTAGTATTGGTTGGGCAGGGGAAAAACTGTTTTTT. It yields the protein CASSIGWAGEKLFF.

The chain has TRBV4-1 and TRBJ2-7; D uncertain. Deletions cut 0 bases from V and 3 bases from J, with 15 bases between. The germline V gene encodes CDR1 MGHRA and CDR2 YSYEKL. The CDR3 has 16 residues. CDR3 sequence: CASSQDRVVGLYEQYF. CDR3 coding DNA: TGCGCCAGCAGCCAAGATCGGGTAGTTGGTCTCTACGAGCAGTACTTC.

J is TRBJ1-2 and V is TRBV6-5; 10 bases align to TRBD1. The junction had 7 bases not matched to a gene; V was cut back by 6 bases and J by 6 bases. Per the germline V gene, CDR1 is MNHEY and CDR2 is SVGAGI. The CDR3 spans 14 residues. This CDR3 is CASRRQGAANGYTF. As DNA, the CDR3 is TGTGCCAGCAGAAGACAGGGGGCAGCGAATGGCTACACCTTC.

Note on this clone: Additional DNA sequences in this sample encode the identical CDR3. The chain joins TRBV7-2 to TRBJ2-1, with 8 bases aligning to TRBD2. Germline lookup yields CDR1 SGHTA and CDR2 FQGNSA. The CDR3 length is 14 residues. The V segment lost 5 bases and the J segment 4 bases; nucleotides outside the gene matches: 4. CDR3 region: CASSPSGGYNEQFF. DNA for the CDR3: TGTGCCAGCAGCCCAAGCGGGGGATACAATGAGCAGTTCTTC. Using reference TRBV7-2 and TRBJ2-1 for the parts outside the CDR3, the full variable domain is GAGVSQSPSNKVTEKGKDVELRCDPISGHTALYWYRQSLGQGLEFLIYFQGNSAPDKSGLPSDRFSAERTGGSVSTLTIQRTQQEDSAVYLCASSPSGGYNEQFFGPGTRLTVL.